This TCR beta chain was retrieved from a study of control samples from healthy donors and cancer patients. Profiling relied on immunoSEQ multiplex PCR, and the TCRdb table lists in-frame clones only, not all of them. The sample gives fewer than 200,000 clones, about 93% of which show up once; over 3.5% is in the top ten. This CDR3 comprises 15 residues. V lost 7 bases to trimming and J lost 3 bases; unmatched junction nucleotides: 12. Germline values: CDR1 SNHLY, CDR2 FYNNEI. What was sequenced was blood. This sequence joins TRBV2 and TRBJ2-7, with 7 nucleotides matching TRBD1. The clonotype originates from a woman in her sixties or seventies in good health. Written as DNA, the CDR3 is TGTGCCAGCACTGACCTCAGGGGGAGAAGCTACGAGCAGTACTTC. Translated, it gives CASTDLRGRSYEQYF.